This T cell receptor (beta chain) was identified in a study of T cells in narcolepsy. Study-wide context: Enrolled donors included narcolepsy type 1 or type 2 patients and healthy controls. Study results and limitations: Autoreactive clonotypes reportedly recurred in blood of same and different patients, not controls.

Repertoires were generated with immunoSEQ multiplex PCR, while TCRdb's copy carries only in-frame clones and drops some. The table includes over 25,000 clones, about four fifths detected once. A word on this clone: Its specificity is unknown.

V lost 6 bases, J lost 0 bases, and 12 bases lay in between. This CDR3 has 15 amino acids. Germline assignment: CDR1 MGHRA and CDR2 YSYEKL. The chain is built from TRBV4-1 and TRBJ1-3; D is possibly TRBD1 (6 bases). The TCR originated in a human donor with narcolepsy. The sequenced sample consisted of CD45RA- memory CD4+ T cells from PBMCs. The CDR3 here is CASSYGQFSGNTIYF. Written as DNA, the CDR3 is TGCGCCAGCAGTTACGGACAGTTCTCTGGAAACACCATATATTTT.